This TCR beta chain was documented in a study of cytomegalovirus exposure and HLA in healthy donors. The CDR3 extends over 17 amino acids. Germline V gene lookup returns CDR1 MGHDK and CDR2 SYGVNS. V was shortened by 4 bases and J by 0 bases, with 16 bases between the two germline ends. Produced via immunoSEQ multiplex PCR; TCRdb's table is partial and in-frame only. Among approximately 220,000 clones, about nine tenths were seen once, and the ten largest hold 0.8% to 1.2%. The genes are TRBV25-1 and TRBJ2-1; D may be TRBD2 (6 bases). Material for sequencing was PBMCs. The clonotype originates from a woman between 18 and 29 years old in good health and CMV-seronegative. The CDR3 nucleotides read TGTGCCAGCAGTGTTCGTCAGGGAGGAGGCTCCTACAATGAGCAGTTCTTC. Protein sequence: CASSVRQGGGSYNEQFF.